These 15 T cell receptor beta chains share one sample of origin, sequenced in a study of blood T cell repertoires in COVID-19. Assay: immunoSEQ multiplex PCR; the TCRdb copy retains only in-frame clones and omits some. This sample yields 130,000 to 150,000 clones, of which 75% to 85% are seen a single time; approximately 3.6% belongs to the top ten. The sequencing sample was made of peripheral blood. The receptors come from a man aged 70 or older who had recovered from COVID-19.

J is TRBJ2-7 and V is TRBV5-1, with TRBD2 as a possible D gene (6 bases). This CDR3 region has 15 residues. CDR1 SGHRS and CDR2 YFSETQ come from the germline V gene. V was cut by 0 bases and J by 6 bases, with 16 bases left in between. The CDR3 DNA sequence: TGCGCCAGCAGCTTGGCGAGTGGCACCGGGAGCGAGCAGTACTTC. Protein product: CASSLASGTGSEQYF.

The chain links TRBV5-1 to TRBJ2-2; TRBD1 might be the D (6 bases). The V end was cut by 1 base, the J end by 2 bases, with 9 bases between. The germline V gene has CDR1 SGHRS and CDR2 YFSETQ. The CDR3 totals 15 residues. The CDR3 DNA is TGCGCCAGCAGCTTGAGGACAGCCAACACCGGGGAGCTGTTTTTT. Amino acids: CASSLRTANTGELFF.

The rearrangement uses TRBV27 and TRBJ1-4; no clear D gene. The germline CDR1 and CDR2 sequences are MNHEY and SMNVEV (reference sequence). V shed 5 bases and J shed 0 bases, with 7 bases lying between them. The CDR3 is 14 amino acids. As DNA, the CDR3 is TGTGCCAGCAGTGACTATGCAACTAATGAAAAACTGTTTTTT. It yields the protein CASSDYATNEKLFF.

This chain links TRBV11-2 with TRBJ2-7, with a possible D match to TRBD2 (5 bases). Looked up from germline, CDR1 is SGHAT and CDR2 is FQNNGV. The CDR3 consists of 14 residues. V dropped 2 bases and J dropped 0 bases, with 8 bases sitting between them. CDR3 in DNA: TGTGCCAGCAGCTTACGGGGTGCCTCCTACGAGCAGTACTTC. Encoded protein: CASSLRGASYEQYF.

This chain connects TRBV4-1 to TRBJ2-1; 10 nucleotides align to TRBD2. J gave up 7 bases and V 1 base, and 10 bases lay outside the gene matches. This CDR3 comprises 17 residues. Germline V CDR1 and CDR2: MGHRA, YSYEKL. CDR3 amino acids: CASSQVSSGSSQNEQFF. In DNA, the CDR3 is TGCGCCAGCAGCCAAGTCTCTAGCGGGAGTTCGCAGAATGAGCAGTTCTTC.

The rearrangement links TRBV21-1 to TRBJ2-7; TRBD2, the table's D call, was not compared with the DNA. TRBV21-1 is termed a pseudogene. This CDR3 is 15 amino acids long. CDR3 amino acids: CASSKVVASSYEQYF. The CDR3 nucleotides read TGTGCCAGCAGCAAAGTAGTGGCTAGCTCCTACGAGCAGTACTTC.

The chain employs TRBV19 and TRBJ2-7; TRBD2 matches at 8 bases. CDR1 LNHDA and CDR2 SQIVND come from the germline V gene (reference sequence). V trimming: 6 bases; J trimming: 1 base; junction bases outside the gene matches: 2. There are 13 residues in the CDR3. DNA of the CDR3: TGTGCCAGTAGACGGGAGGGGTCCTACGAGCAGTACTTC. It yields the protein CASRREGSYEQYF.

This chain links TRBV19 with TRBJ2-1, with D uncertain. The CDR3 length is 15 residues. The V gene lost 5 bases and the J gene lost 8 bases, with 19 bases spanning the gap. In germline, CDR1 is LNHDA, CDR2 SQIVND (reference sequence). The CDR3 nucleotides read TGTGCCAGTAGTCTTGCGACTCTATCCTGGGATGAGCAGTTCTTC. Its translation is CASSLATLSWDEQFF.

The table lists this clone with a few counts. V usage is TRBV7-8 and J usage is TRBJ2-1; D perhaps matches TRBD1 (6 bases). V was shortened by 4 bases and J by 0 bases, with 19 bases between the two germline ends. The CDR3 contains 18 residues. Germline CDR1 and CDR2: SGHVS and FQNEAQ. CDR3 DNA: TGTGCCAGCAGCTCATATGGTCCCAGGGGACCCTCCTACAATGAGCAGTTCTTC. It specifies CASSSYGPRGPSYNEQFF.

The count of this clone is one. V is TRBV18 and J is TRBJ1-1; D is possibly TRBD1 (6 bases). Trimming shortened V by 3 bases and J by 4 bases, and 15 bases separated the two germline ends. The CDR3 loop spans 15 amino acids. Looked up from germline, CDR1 is KGHSH and CDR2 is LQKENI. The CDR3 nucleotides read TGTGCCAGCTCACCGAAACAGGGATCGGCCACTGAAGCTTTCTTT. Translated: CASSPKQGSATEAFF.

The rearrangement links TRBV6-5 to TRBJ2-7; TRBD1 matches at 8 bases. Trimming cost V 9 bases and J 2 bases; bases outside gene matches: 12. The CDR3 totals 15 residues. Germline CDR1 MNHEY, CDR2 SVGAGI. The CDR3 is CASFPGTGVPYEQYF. The CDR3 DNA sequence: TGTGCCAGTTTTCCTGGGACAGGAGTTCCCTACGAGCAGTACTTC.

The rearrangement uses TRBV28 and TRBJ2-7; a weak D match, TRBD1 (7 bases). Trimming took 8 bases from V and 9 from J, leaving 17 bases between them. The CDR3 spans 12 residues. Germline loops: CDR1 MDHEN, CDR2 SYDVKM. CDR3 amino acids: CASAASGGRQYF. In DNA form, the CDR3 reads TGTGCCAGCGCCGCCTCAGGGGGGAGGCAGTACTTC. The complete variable domain, with remaining parts taken from reference TRBV28 and TRBJ2-7, reads DVKVTQSSRYLVKRTGEKVFLECVQDMDHENMFWYRQDPGLGLRLIYFSYDVKMKEKGDIPEGYSVSREKKERFSLILESASTNQTSMYLCASAASGGRQYFGPGTRLTVT.

This sequence joins TRBV30 and TRBJ1-1, with a tentative D call TRBD1 (6 bases). Trimming shortened V by 4 bases and J by 9 bases, and 18 bases separated the two germline ends. The germline V gene has CDR1 GTSNPN and CDR2 SVGIG (reference sequence). This CDR3 is 13 amino acids long. CDR3 DNA sequence: TGTGCCTGGATCCTGGGTATGGGGGACAAAGCTTTCTTT. This encodes CAWILGMGDKAFF.

V and J are TRBV5-6 and TRBJ2-5, with 8 bases lining up with TRBD1. The CDR3 has 15 amino acids. V gave up 4 bases and J gave up 2 bases; unmatched junction bases: 7. Germline V lookup: CDR1 SGHDT, CDR2 YYEEEE. DNA of the CDR3: TGTGCCAGCAGCCCCGACGGGACAGGTCAAGAGACCCAGTACTTC. It translates to CASSPDGTGQETQYF.

This clone was seen a few times. This chain joins TRBV11-2 and TRBJ2-1, with 14 bases lining up with TRBD2. CDR1 and CDR2 (germline): SGHAT, FQNNGV. The CDR3 loop spans 15 amino acids. With V trimmed by 4 bases and J by 9 bases, 5 bases remained unmatched. The CDR3, as DNA: TGTGCCAGCAGCTCGAGACTAGCGGGAGGGGGTGAGCAGTTCTTC. It yields the protein CASSSRLAGGGEQFF.